The rows below give T cell receptor beta chains drawn from one sample of a study of T-cell memory formation after mild COVID-19. MiXCR, applied by TCRdb to the 5' RACE reads, yields one record per CDR3 protein. The repertoire holds some 290,000 distinct CDR3 sequences, with about 17% as singletons. The sequenced material came from PBMCs or a T cell subset sorted from them (not recorded which). Source of these receptors: a man between 18 and 35 years old who had mild COVID-19 (a few samples of this study predate the infection). Cell type and time point are not known. Each CDR3 is given with its conserved first and last residue. The D gene is left open where the match is weak. The size of a clone is reported for some rows only, either as once, few or many, or as a class for expanded clones.

size: few
D: .
V: TRBV29-1
J: TRBJ2-3
CDR3: CSAEEAGSTQYF
DNA: TGCAGCGCTGAGGAGGCGGGCTCTACGCAGTATTTT

size: .
D: .
V: TRBV5-4
J: TRBJ2-5
CDR3: CASSVTSEETQYF
DNA: TGTGCCAGCAGCGTGACTAGTGAGGAGACCCAGTACTTC

size: few
D: TRBD2
V: TRBV24-1
J: TRBJ2-1
CDR3: CATSGRSGRVYNEQFF
DNA: TGTGCCACCAGTGGTCGTAGCGGGAGAGTCTACAATGAGCAGTTCTTC

size: .
D: TRBD1
V: TRBV30
J: TRBJ2-7
CDR3: CAFQAGTGAEQYF
DNA: TGTGCCTTCCAAGCCGGGACAGGGGCCGAGCAGTACTTC

size: few
D: .
V: TRBV6-6
J: TRBJ1-2
CDR3: CASRLSVEGQSYGYTF
DNA: TGTGCCAGCAGGCTCAGTGTGGAGGGGCAGTCCTATGGCTACACCTTC

size: few
D: TRBD1
V: TRBV12-3/TRBV12-4
J: TRBJ1-1
CDR3: CASNTPQGMNTEAFF
DNA: TGTGCCAGCAATACACCACAGGGGATGAACACTGAAGCTTTCTTT

size: many
D: .
V: TRBV7-8
J: TRBJ2-5
CDR3: CASNPGDQETQYF
DNA: TGTGCCAGCAACCCCGGGGACCAAGAGACCCAGTACTTC

size: few
D: TRBD1
V: TRBV29-1
J: TRBJ2-5
CDR3: CSARQGAAEETQYF
DNA: TGCAGCGCGCGCCAGGGGGCAGCGGAAGAGACCCAGTACTTC

size: .
D: .
V: TRBV10-3
J: TRBJ2-7
CDR3: CAIMRGASYEQYF
DNA: TGTGCCATCATGAGGGGAGCTTCCTACGAGCAGTACTTC

size: .
D: .
V: TRBV18
J: TRBJ2-5
CDR3: CASSPPMVETQYF
DNA: TGTGCCAGCTCACCACCTATGGTAGAGACCCAGTACTTC

size: few
D: .
V: TRBV11-2
J: TRBJ2-1
CDR3: CASSLGQRERQTYNEQFF
DNA: TGTGCCAGCAGCTTGGGCCAGCGAGAACGCCAAACTTACAATGAGCAGTTCTTC

size: many
D: .
V: TRBV5-1
J: TRBJ2-1
CDR3: CASSLVSSSYNEQFF
DNA: TGTGCCAGCAGCTTAGTTTCCAGTTCCTACAATGAGCAGTTCTTC

size: .
D: .
V: TRBV4-2
J: TRBJ2-3
CDR3: CASSQDPRSGPDTQYF
DNA: TGTGCCAGCAGCCAAGATCCCCGCTCCGGTCCAGATACGCAGTATTTT

size: few
D: TRBD2
V: TRBV5-1
J: TRBJ2-7
CDR3: CASSLVTSGGVYEQYF
DNA: TGCGCCAGCAGCTTGGTGACGAGCGGGGGTGTCTACGAGCAGTACTTC

size: few
D: .
V: TRBV27
J: TRBJ1-6
CDR3: CASGPAASRSPLHF
DNA: TGTGCCAGCGGACCGGCCGCCTCTCGATCACCCCTCCACTTT

size: many
D: TRBD2
V: TRBV4-1
J: TRBJ2-3
CDR3: CASSQGRTSGGAIWDTQYF
DNA: TGCGCCAGCAGCCAAGGCCGCACTAGCGGGGGGGCCATTTGGGATACGCAGTATTTT

size: .
D: TRBD1
V: TRBV7-9
J: TRBJ2-7
CDR3: CASSSAVAGTGKPYEQYF
DNA: TGTGCCAGCAGCTCCGCGGTTGCTGGGACAGGGAAACCCTACGAGCAGTACTTC

size: many
D: TRBD1
V: TRBV25-1
J: TRBJ1-4
CDR3: CASSGDREVEKLFF
DNA: TGTGCCAGCAGTGGGGACAGGGAGGTTGAAAAACTGTTTTTT

size: .
D: .
V: TRBV7-6
J: TRBJ2-5
CDR3: CASSPLYQETQYF
DNA: TGTGCCAGCAGCCCTTTATACCAAGAGACCCAGTACTTC

size: .
D: .
V: TRBV11-3
J: TRBJ2-1
CDR3: CASSDYGRYNEQFF
DNA: TGTGCCAGCAGCGACTATGGACGGTACAATGAGCAGTTCTTC

size: few
D: .
V: TRBV18
J: TRBJ2-3
CDR3: CASSPPDRSDTQYF
DNA: TGTGCCAGCTCACCACCGGACCGATCAGATACGCAGTATTTT